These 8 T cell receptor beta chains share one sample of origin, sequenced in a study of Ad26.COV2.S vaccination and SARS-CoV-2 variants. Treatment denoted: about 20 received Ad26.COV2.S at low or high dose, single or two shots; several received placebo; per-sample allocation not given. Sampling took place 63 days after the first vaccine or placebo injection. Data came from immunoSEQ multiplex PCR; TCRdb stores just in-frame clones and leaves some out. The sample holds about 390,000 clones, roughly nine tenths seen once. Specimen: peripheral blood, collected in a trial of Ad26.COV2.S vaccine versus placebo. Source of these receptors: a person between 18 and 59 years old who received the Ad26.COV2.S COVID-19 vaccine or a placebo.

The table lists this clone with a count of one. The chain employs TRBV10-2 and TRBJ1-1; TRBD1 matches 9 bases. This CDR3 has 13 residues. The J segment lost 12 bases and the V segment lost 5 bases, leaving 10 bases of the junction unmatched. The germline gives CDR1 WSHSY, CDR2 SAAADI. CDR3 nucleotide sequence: TGCGCCAGCAGTCCAGGACAGGGGACGAGGTCTTTCTTT. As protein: CASSPGQGTRSFF.

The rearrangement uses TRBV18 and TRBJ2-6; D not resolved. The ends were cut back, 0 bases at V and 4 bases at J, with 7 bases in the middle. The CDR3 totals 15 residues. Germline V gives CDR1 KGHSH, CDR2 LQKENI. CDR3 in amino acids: CASSPPRAGANVLTF. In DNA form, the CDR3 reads TGTGCCAGCTCACCACCCCGGGCCGGGGCCAACGTCCTGACTTTC.

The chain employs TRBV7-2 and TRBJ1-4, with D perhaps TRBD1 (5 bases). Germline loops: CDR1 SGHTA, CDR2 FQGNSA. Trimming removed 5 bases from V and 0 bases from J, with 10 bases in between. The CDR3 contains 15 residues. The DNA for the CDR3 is TGTGCCAGCAGCCCACAGGTCGCAACTAATGAAAAACTGTTTTTT. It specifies CASSPQVATNEKLFF.

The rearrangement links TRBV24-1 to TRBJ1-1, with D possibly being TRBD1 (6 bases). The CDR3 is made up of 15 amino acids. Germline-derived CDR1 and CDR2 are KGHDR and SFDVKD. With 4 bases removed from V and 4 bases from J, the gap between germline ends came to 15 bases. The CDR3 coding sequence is TGTGCCACCAGTGAGACGGACAGTTTTATCACTGAAGCTTTCTTT. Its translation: CATSETDSFITEAFF.

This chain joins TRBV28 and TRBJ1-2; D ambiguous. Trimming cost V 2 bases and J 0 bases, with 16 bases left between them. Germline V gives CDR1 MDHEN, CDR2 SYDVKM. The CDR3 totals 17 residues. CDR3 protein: CASSLRQDVISNYGYTF. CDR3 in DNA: TGTGCCAGCAGTTTACGGCAGGACGTCATTTCTAACTATGGCTACACCTTC.

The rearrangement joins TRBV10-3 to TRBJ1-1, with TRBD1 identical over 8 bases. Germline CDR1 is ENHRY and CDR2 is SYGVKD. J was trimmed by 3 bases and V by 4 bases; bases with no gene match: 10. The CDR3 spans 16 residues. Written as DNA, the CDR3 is TGTGCCATCAGTGCGTCAGGGGGCGGTTCCGACACTGAAGCTTTCTTT. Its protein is CAISASGGGSDTEAFF.

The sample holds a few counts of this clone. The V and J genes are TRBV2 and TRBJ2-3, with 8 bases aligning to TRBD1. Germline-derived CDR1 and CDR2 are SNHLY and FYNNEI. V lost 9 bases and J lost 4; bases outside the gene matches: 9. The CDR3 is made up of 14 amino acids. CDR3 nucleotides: TGTGCCAGTCTAAACAGGGGGGACGCAGATACGCAGTATTTT. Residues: CASLNRGDADTQYF.

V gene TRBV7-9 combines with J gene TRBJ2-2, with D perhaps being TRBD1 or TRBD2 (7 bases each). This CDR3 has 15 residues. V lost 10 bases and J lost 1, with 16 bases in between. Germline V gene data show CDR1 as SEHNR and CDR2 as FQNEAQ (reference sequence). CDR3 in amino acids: CATSQGGKNTGELFF. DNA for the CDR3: TGTGCCACCTCTCAGGGGGGGAAGAACACCGGGGAGCTGTTTTTT.